This entry is about one T cell receptor (beta chain). This record comes from a study of T-cell memory formation after mild COVID-19. This CDR3 is built from 13 residues. The ends were cut back, 2 bases at V and 7 bases at J, with 11 bases in the middle. CDR1 is MNHEY, CDR2 SMNVEV, per germline (reference sequence). TCR alpha and TCR beta cDNA libraries carrying sample barcodes and UMIs were produced by 5'RACE using constant-segment primers. One entry per CDR3 protein, called by TCRdb with MiXCR from the 5' RACE reads. The sample holds approximately 350,000 distinct CDR3 sequences, approximately 15% seen once.

Sequences were obtained from PBMCs or a T cell subset sorted from them (not recorded which). The chain employs TRBV27 and TRBJ2-5; D uncertain. This receptor was taken from a man aged 18 to 30 who had mild COVID-19 (a few samples of this study predate the infection). Cell type and time point are not known. The CDR3 DNA sequence: TGTGCCAGCAGTTTACGCGCCTGGAGGACCCAGTACTTC. Translated, it gives CASSLRAWRTQYF.